The 8 T cell receptor beta chains presented below share a single source sample, sequenced in a study of cytomegalovirus exposure and HLA in healthy donors. Assay: immunoSEQ multiplex PCR; the TCRdb copy retains only in-frame clones and omits some. The sample lists roughly 130,000 clones; roughly nine tenths were seen once. The specimen sequenced was PBMCs. These receptors all come from a man aged 25-45 years in good health and CMV-seronegative.

The table lists this clone with a count of one. This sequence joins TRBV27 and TRBJ2-6; 8 positions agree with TRBD1. V was clipped by 5 bases and J by 0 bases; unmatched bases: 9. Germline CDR1 reads MNHEY; CDR2 reads SMNVEV (reference sequence). The CDR3 totals 18 residues. CDR3: CASSPGQAILSGANVLTF. CDR3 DNA: TGTGCCAGCAGTCCGGGACAGGCAATACTCTCTGGGGCCAACGTCCTGACTTTC. Drawing the rest from reference TRBV27 and TRBJ2-6, the complete variable domain is EAQVTQNPRYLITVTGKKLTVTCSQNMNHEYMSWYRQDPGLGLRQIYYSMNVEVTDKGDVPEGYKVSRKEKRNFPLILESPSPNQTSLYFCASSPGQAILSGANVLTFGAGSRLTVL.

This clone was seen repeatedly, ten times or more. The genes are TRBV7-9 and TRBJ2-5; 7 nucleotides agree with TRBD1. Germline assignment: CDR1 SEHNR and CDR2 FQNEAQ (reference sequence). Unmatched junction bases numbered 7, after V lost 2 bases and J lost 4 bases. The CDR3 is made up of 15 amino acids. In DNA, the CDR3 is TGTGCCAGCAGCTTATGGCAGGGGGTGGCAGAGACCCAGTACTTC. Translating it yields CASSLWQGVAETQYF.

The rearrangement uses TRBV6-5 and TRBJ2-7, with D perhaps matching TRBD1 (5 bases). Per germline, CDR1 MNHEY and CDR2 SVGAGI. The ends were cut back, 8 bases at V and 11 bases at J, with 13 bases in the middle. This CDR3 is built from 10 residues. The CDR3 DNA sequence: TGTGCCAGCGGGCCCCAAGGGGAGTACTTC. This encodes CASGPQGEYF.

This chain connects TRBV5-1 to TRBJ2-3, with 11 bases aligning to TRBD1. Germline V CDR1 and CDR2: SGHRS, YFSETQ. This CDR3 has 15 amino acids. With 4 bases clipped from V and 1 base from J, the junction kept 2 bases outside the gene matches. The CDR3 DNA follows: TGCGCCAGCAGCCCGGGACAGGGGGGCACAGATACGCAGTATTTT. It specifies CASSPGQGGTDTQYF.

V usage is TRBV7-9 and J usage is TRBJ1-6; possible D gene TRBD1, 6 bases. V was cut by 7 bases and J by 6 bases, with 22 bases left in between. From germline, CDR1 is SEHNR and CDR2 FQNEAQ (reference sequence). CDR3 length equals 17 residues. The CDR3 protein is CASTPSLRDKVNSPLHF. The DNA of the CDR3 is TGTGCCAGCACCCCCTCGCTCCGGGACAAGGTTAATTCACCCCTCCACTTT.

The chain recombines TRBV11-2 with TRBJ2-7, with 11 bases matching TRBD1. V shed 3 bases, J shed 0 bases, and the junction held 1 base outside the gene matches. The CDR3 has 15 amino acids. Germline V gives CDR1 SGHAT, CDR2 FQNNGV. This chain's CDR3 is CASSLDRGRSYEQYF. The CDR3 DNA reads TGTGCCAGCAGCTTGGACAGGGGGCGCTCCTACGAGCAGTACTTC. The full variable domain, its missing parts supplied by reference TRBV11-2 and TRBJ2-7, is EAGVAQSPRYKIIEKRQSVAFWCNPISGHATLYWYQQILGQGPKLLIQFQNNGVVDDSQLPKDRFSAERLKGVDSTLKIQPAKLEDSAVYLCASSLDRGRSYEQYFGPGTRLTVT.

This chain links TRBV9 with TRBJ2-1, with TRBD1 identical over 8 bases. Trimming took 3 bases from V and 7 from J; bases not matched to a gene: 12. The CDR3 runs 16 residues. In germline, CDR1 is SGDLS, CDR2 YYNGEE. The CDR3 sequence is CASSALQGVNPNEQFF. CDR3 bases: TGTGCCAGCAGCGCGCTACAGGGGGTTAATCCGAATGAGCAGTTCTTC.

This chain uses TRBV27 with TRBJ1-1; no reliable D call. Germline V gives CDR1 MNHEY, CDR2 SMNVEV (reference sequence). CDR3 length: 15 amino acids. V was trimmed by 5 bases and J by 4 bases, leaving 17 bases between them. The CDR3 protein is CASSTIRNWATEAFF. The DNA for the CDR3 is TGTGCCAGCAGTACGATCAGGAATTGGGCCACTGAAGCTTTCTTT.